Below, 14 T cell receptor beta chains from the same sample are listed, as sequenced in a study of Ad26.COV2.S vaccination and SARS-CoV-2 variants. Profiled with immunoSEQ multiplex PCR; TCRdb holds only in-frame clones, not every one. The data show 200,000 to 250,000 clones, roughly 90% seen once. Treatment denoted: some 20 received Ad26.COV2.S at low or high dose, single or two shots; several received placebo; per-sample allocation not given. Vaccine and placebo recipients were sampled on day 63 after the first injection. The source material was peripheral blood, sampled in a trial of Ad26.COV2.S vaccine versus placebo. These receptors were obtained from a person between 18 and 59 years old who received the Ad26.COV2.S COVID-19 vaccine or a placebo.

CDR3 protein: CASTVGRGTNEKLFF. Here the CDR3 DNA reads TGCGCCAGCACCGTTGGACGGGGAACTAATGAAAAACTGTTTTTT. This rearrangement joins TRBV5-1 to TRBJ1-4; no definite D call. This CDR3 has 15 amino acids. V shed 6 bases and J shed 1 base, with 13 bases lying between them. The germline V gene encodes CDR1 SGHRS and CDR2 YFSETQ.

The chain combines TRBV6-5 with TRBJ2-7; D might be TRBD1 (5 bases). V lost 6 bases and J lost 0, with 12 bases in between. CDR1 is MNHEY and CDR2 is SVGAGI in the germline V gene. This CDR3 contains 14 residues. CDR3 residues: CASRDRTFSYEQYF. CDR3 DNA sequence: TGTGCCAGCAGGGATAGGACATTCTCCTACGAGCAGTACTTC.

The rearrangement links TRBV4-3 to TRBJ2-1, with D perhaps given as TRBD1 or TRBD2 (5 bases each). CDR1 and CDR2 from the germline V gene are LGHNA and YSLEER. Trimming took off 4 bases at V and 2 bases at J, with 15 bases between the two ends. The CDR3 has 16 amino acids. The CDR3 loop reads CASSLSGPFPYNEQFF. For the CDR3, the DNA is TGCGCCAGCAGCCTATCGGGGCCTTTCCCCTACAATGAGCAGTTCTTC.

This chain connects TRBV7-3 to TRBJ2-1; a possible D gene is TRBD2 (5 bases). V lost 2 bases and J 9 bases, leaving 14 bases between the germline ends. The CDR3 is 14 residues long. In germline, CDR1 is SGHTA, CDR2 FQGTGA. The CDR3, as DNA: TGTGCCAGCAGCTTAGGAGCAGGAGGCGGTGAGCAGTTCTTC. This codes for CASSLGAGGGEQFF.

The CDR3 is CASSQVPDYEQYF. Here the CDR3 DNA reads TGTGCCAGCAGCCAAGTTCCAGACTACGAGCAGTACTTC. The chain is built from TRBV3-1 (or the pseudogene TRBV3-2) and TRBJ2-7; D gene uncertain. The CDR3 is 13 amino acids. V lost 1 base and J 3 bases, leaving 7 bases between the germline ends. Looked up from germline, CDR1 is LGHDT and CDR2 is YNNKEL (reference sequence).

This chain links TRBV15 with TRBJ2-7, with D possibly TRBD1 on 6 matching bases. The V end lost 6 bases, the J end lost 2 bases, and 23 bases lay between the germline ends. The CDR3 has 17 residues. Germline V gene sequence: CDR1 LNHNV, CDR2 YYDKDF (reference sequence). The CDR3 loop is CATRESTQGRNPYEQYF. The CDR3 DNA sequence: TGTGCCACCAGAGAATCGACACAGGGCAGGAACCCCTACGAGCAGTACTTC.

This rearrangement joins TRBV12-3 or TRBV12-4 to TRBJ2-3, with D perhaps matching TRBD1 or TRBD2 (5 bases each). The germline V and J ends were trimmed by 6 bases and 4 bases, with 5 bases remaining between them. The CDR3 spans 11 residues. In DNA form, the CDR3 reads TGTGCCAGCAGGGGGGCAGATACGCAGTATTTT. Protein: CASRGADTQYF.

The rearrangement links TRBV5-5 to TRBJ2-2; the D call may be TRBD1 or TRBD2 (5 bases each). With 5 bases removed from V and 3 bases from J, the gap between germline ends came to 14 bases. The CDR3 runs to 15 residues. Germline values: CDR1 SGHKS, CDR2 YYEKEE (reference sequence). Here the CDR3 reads CASRFQGGYTGELFF. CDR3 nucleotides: TGTGCCAGCAGATTCCAGGGCGGGTACACCGGGGAGCTGTTTTTT. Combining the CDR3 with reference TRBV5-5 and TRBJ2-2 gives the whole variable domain DAGVTQSPTHLIKTRGQQVTLRCSPISGHKSVSWYQQVLGQGPQFIFQYYEKEERGRGNFPDRFSARQFPNYSSELNVNALLLGDSALYLCASRFQGGYTGELFFGEGSRLTVL.

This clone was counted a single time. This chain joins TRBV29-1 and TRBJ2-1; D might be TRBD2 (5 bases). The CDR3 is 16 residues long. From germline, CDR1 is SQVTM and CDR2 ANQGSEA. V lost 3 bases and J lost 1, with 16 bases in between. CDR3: CSVDSREVGSYNEQFF. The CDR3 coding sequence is TGCAGCGTTGACTCCCGGGAAGTGGGTTCCTACAATGAGCAGTTCTTC.

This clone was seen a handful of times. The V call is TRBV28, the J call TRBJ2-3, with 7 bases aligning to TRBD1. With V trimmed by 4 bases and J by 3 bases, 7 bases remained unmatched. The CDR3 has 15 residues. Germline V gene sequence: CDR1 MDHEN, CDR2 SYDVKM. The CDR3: CASSSTGDRTDTQYF. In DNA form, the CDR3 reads TGTGCCAGCAGTTCCACAGGGGATAGGACAGATACGCAGTATTTT.

The CDR3 is CASSSQTGGEGYGYTF. CDR3 nucleotide sequence: TGTGCCAGCAGTTCACAAACAGGGGGGGAAGGGTATGGCTACACCTTC. The chain has TRBV6-6 and TRBJ1-2; 8 nucleotides align to TRBD1. Per germline, CDR1 MNHNY and CDR2 SVGAGI (reference sequence). With V trimmed by 4 bases and J by 5 bases, 12 bases remained unmatched. The length of the CDR3 is 16 residues.

The CDR3 sequence: CASEVRAGGNEQYF. Written as DNA, the CDR3 is TGTGCCAGCGAAGTCCGGGCCGGGGGGAACGAGCAGTACTTC. V gene TRBV7-9 combines with J gene TRBJ2-7; 7 bases are a match to TRBD2. The CDR3 sequence is 14 residues long. With V trimmed by 8 bases and J by 5 bases, 12 bases remained unmatched. The germline V gene encodes CDR1 SEHNR and CDR2 FQNEAQ (reference sequence).

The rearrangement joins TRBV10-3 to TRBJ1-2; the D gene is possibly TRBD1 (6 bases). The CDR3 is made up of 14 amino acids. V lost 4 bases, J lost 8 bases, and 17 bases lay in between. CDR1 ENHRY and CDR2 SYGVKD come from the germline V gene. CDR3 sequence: CAISGAGEVEGYTF. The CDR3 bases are TGTGCCATCAGTGGGGCAGGGGAAGTCGAAGGCTACACCTTC.

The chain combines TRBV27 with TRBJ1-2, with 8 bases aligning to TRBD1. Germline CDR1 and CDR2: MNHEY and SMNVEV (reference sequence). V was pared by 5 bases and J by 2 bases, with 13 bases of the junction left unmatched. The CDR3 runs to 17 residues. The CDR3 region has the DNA TGTGCCAGCAGTCTACCCCCCCGGACAGGGCGAAACTATGGCTACACCTTC. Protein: CASSLPPRTGRNYGYTF.